The table lists the clone carrying this TCR beta chain with a count of one. These data are taken from a study of blood T cells in healthy people across ages. This CDR3 spans 12 amino acids. Germline V gene lookup returns CDR1 SGHVS and CDR2 FQNEAQ. V lost 3 bases, J lost 9 bases, and 9 bases lay in between. Primed by a sample-barcoded 5' primer and a J-beta primer mix, a second PCR proceeded for 7 to 11 cycles. TCRdb used MiXCR to reprocess the 5' RACE reads, holding one entry per CDR3 protein. This sample has about 640,000 distinct CDR3 sequences, with around two fifths found just once. The amount of total RNA extracted per sample was at least 5.5 micrograms.

The TCR comes from an elderly man in good health. The chain carries TRBV7-8 and TRBJ2-1; D ambiguous. The sequencing sample was made of blood. The CDR3 reads CASSLGSTEQFF. The DNA of the CDR3 is TGTGCCAGCAGCTTGGGTTCCACTGAGCAGTTCTTC.